This T cell receptor (beta chain) was retrieved from a study of blood T cell repertoires in COVID-19 (dated by TCRdb to 2020 to 2021). Notes on the research overall: Samples from collaborators originated in the United States, Italy and Spain and spanned both the acute and convalescent phases of COVID-19. The prospective study material was composed of cDNA or gDNA derived from T cells, B-cell-depleted T cells, or PBMCs. The dataset comprised deeply sampled blood TCRbeta repertoires from subjects exposed to, actively infected with, or recovered from COVID-19. The repertoires were released in a freely available public database meant as a resource for research on the immune response to SARS-CoV-2. The samples were drawn from two sources: the first 160 participants of the ongoing ImmuneRACE study, and 1,200 or so subjects contributed by 6 global collaborators. Sample metadata almost always included a de-identified subject ID, COVID-19 status, age in years and sex. Where available, HLA class I and class II types were taken from metadata supplied by the sample provider and were not determined by assay-based typing.

TCRbeta CDR3 regions were amplified from genomic DNA by means of the immunoSEQ Assay, a bias-controlled multiplex PCR. On the authors' methods: The number of nucleated cells in each sample was estimated by amplification of reference gene primers within the assay. Sequence reads were collapsed and filtered to measure the absolute abundance of every unique TCRbeta CDR3 rearrangement. Productive Simpson clonality was computed per sample as the square root of Simpson's diversity index over productive rearrangements. TCRdb holds this immuneACCESS table with in-frame rearrangements only. Some clones are missing; in checked studies, unresolved V genes explain under half, and the rest has no known cause. The DNA gave D and trimming, while V, J and clone size come from that table. Counted in this sample were roughly 32,000 clones; 60% to 80% of them appeared once. The top ten constitute 15% to 20% of the sample.

Collaborating institutions collected whole blood in K2EDTA tubes following their own protocols. Collaborator samples were shipped for TCRbeta analysis as frozen whole blood, isolated PBMCs, or DNA extracted from either sample type. Of note for this clone: What antigen it recognizes has not been identified. Nothing much larger sits one base from this clone, and base qualities are not available.

Summary of the overall study and its limitations: How much clinical and demographic metadata was included differed by source and by participant, and the metadata was provided uncurated.

Counted from cysteine to phenylalanine, this CDR3 has 11 amino acids. Only the CDR3 part of the read is kept: 33 bases, read in frame from the first base. At the junction V is shortened by 6 bases and J by 1 base, with 3 bases in between. CDR1 and CDR2, looked up from the germline V gene, are SNHLY and FYNNEI. The clonotype comes from a human donor in a cohort sampled during active COVID-19. This receptor chain uses TRBV2 and TRBJ1-1, with no confident D gene call. Input material: peripheral blood. The nucleotides read TGTGCCAGCAGCTCGAACACTGAAGCTTTCTTT. Translated, it gives CASSSNTEAFF. The CDR3, completed at both ends by the reference TRBV2 and TRBJ1-1 genes, gives the full variable domain EPEVTQTPSHQVTQMGQEVILRCVPISNHLYFYWYRQILGQKVEFLVSFYNNEISEKSEIFDDQFSVERPDGSNFTLKIRSTKLEDSAMYFCASSSNTEAFFGQGTRLTVV.